This T cell receptor (beta chain) was profiled in a study of cytomegalovirus exposure and HLA in healthy donors. Both 60 Vbeta primers and 13 Jbeta primers went into the PCR. The assay was immunoSEQ multiplex PCR, and TCRdb's table has in-frame clones only and misses some. The table records about 120,000 clones, approximately 82% of them present only once. As for the donors, each was a healthy bone marrow donor. The study's findings and limits: The CMV antigen specificity of a few CMV-associated chains was confirmed through in vitro analysis. Usually a TCR sequence was rare, but some public TCRs were found in many donors.

Germline trimming cut 6 bases from V and 5 bases from J; bases unmatched to any gene: 2. CDR1 and CDR2 (germline): SQVTM, ANQGSEA. This CDR3 comprises 12 residues. A word on this clone: Its specificity is not known.

The specimen was PBMCs. The sequence was obtained from a man between 25 and 39 years old in good health and CMV-seropositive. The chain couples TRBV29-1 to TRBJ2-2, with 8 nucleotides matching TRBD1. This CDR3 reads CSVQGATGELFF. The CDR3 DNA sequence: TGCAGCGTGCAGGGGGCGACCGGGGAGCTGTTTTTT.